This T cell receptor beta chain was recovered during a study of identical twins. Trimming shortened V by 6 bases and J by 4 bases, and 9 bases separated the two germline ends. This CDR3 has 12 residues. TCRdb recomputed calls from the 5' RACE reads with MiXCR, one row per CDR3 protein. The repertoire holds a few hundred thousand distinct CDR3 sequences, with around 15% as singletons. This same sample was also part of a study on yellow fever vaccine responses in identical twins.

The receptor was isolated from a woman between 18 and 30 years old in good health. The chain couples TRBV12-3 or TRBV12-4 to TRBJ1-2, with D perhaps TRBD1 (5 bases). The sample was CD4+ T cells sorted from blood. Here the CDR3 DNA reads TGTGCCAGCAGCATAACAGGCTATGGCTACACCTTC. It codes for CASSITGYGYTF.